This entry lists 14 T cell receptor beta chains sequenced from one sample in a study of low-dose radiotherapy and immunotherapy resistance in tumors (dated by TCRdb to between 2021 and 2024). The run used an Illumina MiniSeq. First-strand cDNA was synthesized using Superscript III and a set of TRAV- and TRBV-specific primers, so that both TCRalpha and TCRbeta chains were covered. TCRs were amplified with Phusion for approximately 20 PCR cycles using a constant-region primer together with the adapter attached to the V primers. TCRdb's own reprocessing of the public reads used fastp at Q25 and MiXCR and kept productive beta chains. Rows matching on CDR3 protein sequence are summarized as one entry with the most common DNA and genes. The sample has 85,000 to 95,000 distinct CDR3 sequences on record, 9% to 9.5% of them singletons. The top ten constitute about 1% of the sample. The intended sense of this specimen's time point label: before trial treatment.

The sequencing here drew on PBMCs, taken before treatment. The receptors derive from a male donor with prostate cancer.

As concerns this clonotype: A far larger clone lies a single base away; this is likely a read error. In DNA, the CDR3 is TGTGCCAGCAGTCGACGGCAGACTCAAGCTTATTACAATGAGCAGTACTTC. Translated: CASSRRQTQAYYNEQYF. The chain uses TRBV25-1 and TRBJ2-7; D is ambiguous. The CDR3 runs 17 residues. Germline V gene data show CDR1 as MGHDK and CDR2 as SYGVNS. V shed 5 bases and J shed 7 bases, with 27 bases lying between them.

This clonotype was recorded many times. The rearrangement links TRBV18 to TRBJ2-5, with TRBD2 matching 7 bases. Germline CDR1 KGHSH, CDR2 LQKENI. After removal of 0 bases from V and 3 bases from J, the junction contained 1 base not matched to a gene. The CDR3 is 14 amino acids. CDR3 sequence: CASSPPGGEETQYF. The CDR3 DNA is TGTGCCAGCTCACCACCGGGAGGGGAAGAGACCCAGTACTTC.

This clonotype has ten or more counts. The V and J genes are TRBV27 and TRBJ1-4; no reliable D call. Germline V gene lookup returns CDR1 MNHEY and CDR2 SMNVEV (reference sequence). Trimming pared 3 bases from V and 5 bases from J, leaving 10 bases between. The CDR3 extends over 14 amino acids. The CDR3 bases are TGTGCCAGCAGTTTTGCCGGATCGAATGAAAAACTGTTTTTT. It yields the protein CASSFAGSNEKLFF.

This clonotype was counted between two and nine times. The chain links TRBV5-1 to TRBJ1-3; a weak D match, TRBD1 (5 bases). V lost 0 bases to trimming and J lost 0 bases, with 10 bases between them. Germline CDR1 reads SGHRS; CDR2 reads YFSETQ. This CDR3 has 16 residues. This CDR3 reads CASSLETVYSGNTIYF. The CDR3 region has the DNA TGCGCCAGCAGCTTGGAGACAGTATACTCTGGAAACACCATATATTTT.

This clonotype showed up just a few times. The chain combines TRBV27 with TRBJ2-5; TRBD1 matches 7 bases. The junction had 12 bases not matched to a gene; V was cut back by 3 bases and J by 5 bases. This CDR3 is 16 amino acids long. Germline CDR1 reads MNHEY; CDR2 reads SMNVEV (reference sequence). The CDR3 loop reads CASSFLAGGFAETQYF. CDR3 DNA: TGTGCCAGCAGTTTCTTGGCAGGGGGTTTTGCCGAGACCCAGTACTTC.

This clonotype came up many times. The chain employs TRBV7-2 and TRBJ2-2; D is unclear. There are 12 residues in the CDR3. Germline V CDR1 and CDR2: SGHTA, FQGNSA. Trimming removed 3 bases from V and 9 bases from J, with 8 bases in between. CDR3 nucleotides: TGTGCCAGCAGCTTCGGTCGTCGGGAGCTGTTTTTT. Its protein is CASSFGRRELFF.

With regard to this clonotype: This may stem from a read error, because a much larger clone lies one nucleotide away. V is TRBV7-2 and J is TRBJ1-2; perhaps TRBD1 as D (5 bases). The CDR3 sequence is 15 residues long. Germline CDR1 reads SGHTA; CDR2 reads FQGNSA. Written as DNA, the CDR3 is TGTGCCGGCAGCCCCGGGAAGGGGCCAAATGAGGGCTACACCTTC. Translation: CAGSPGKGPNEGYTF. Supplemented by reference TRBV7-2 and TRBJ1-2, the full variable domain reads GAGVSQSPSNKVTEKGKDVELRCDPISGHTALYWYRQSLGQGLEFLIYFQGNSAPDKSGLPSDRFSAERTGGSVSTLTIQRTQQEDSAVYLCAGSPGKGPNEGYTFGSGTRLTVV.

This clonotype was detected many times. The chain uses TRBV10-3 and TRBJ2-5; 9 positions match TRBD1. J was trimmed by 7 bases and V by 5 bases; bases with no gene match: 11. There are 15 residues in the CDR3. Germline V gives CDR1 ENHRY, CDR2 SYGVKD. DNA for the CDR3: TGTGCCATCAGTCGGACAGGGGTTGATGTCGTGACCCAGTACTTC. Translated, it gives CAISRTGVDVVTQYF.

This clonotype was counted many times. The chain carries TRBV7-9 and TRBJ1-3; D possibly corresponds to TRBD1 (5 bases). Germline CDR1 reads SEHNR; CDR2 reads FQNEAQ (reference sequence). This CDR3 has 16 residues. V dropped 3 bases and J dropped 0 bases, with 12 bases sitting between them. CDR3 DNA sequence: TGTGCCAGCAGCTTGCAGGGTATCTACTCTGGAAACACCATATATTTT. Translating it yields CASSLQGIYSGNTIYF.

This clonotype came up a few times. The V gene is TRBV2, the J gene TRBJ1-1; no clear D. The CDR3 runs to 14 residues. Germline loops: CDR1 SNHLY, CDR2 FYNNEI. Trimming pared 2 bases from V and 5 bases from J, leaving 12 bases between. CDR3 nucleotides: TGTGCCAGCAGTGAATCACCCTCTACGACTGAAGCTTTCTTT. This sequence encodes CASSESPSTTEAFF.

This clonotype was seen ten or more times. The rearrangement links TRBV7-2 to TRBJ1-4; TRBD1 matches 8 bases. The CDR3 covers 15 residues. The germline gives CDR1 SGHTA, CDR2 FQGNSA. V was pared by 4 bases and J by 4 bases, with 5 bases of the junction left unmatched. CDR3 in DNA: TGTGCCAGCAGCTACCAGGGGGCCAGTAATGAAAAACTGTTTTTT. It translates to CASSYQGASNEKLFF.

This clonotype was counted at least ten times. The chain is built from TRBV20-1 and TRBJ2-1, with TRBD2 matching over 8 bases. V was pared by 0 bases and J by 7 bases, with 20 bases of the junction left unmatched. Looked up from germline, CDR1 is DFQATT and CDR2 is SNEGSKA (reference sequence). This CDR3 comprises 19 residues. The DNA of the CDR3 is TGCAGTGCTAGAGATCAGGGGCTAGCGGGCTACGTATCGGGTAATGAGCAGTTCTTC. Amino acids: CSARDQGLAGYVSGNEQFF.

This clonotype occurred many times. The rearrangement joins TRBV28 to TRBJ2-3, with TRBD2 as a possible D gene (5 bases). The length of the CDR3 is 14 residues. CDR1 is MDHEN, CDR2 SYDVKM, per germline. Trimming removed 3 bases from V and 2 bases from J, with 9 bases in between. CDR3 sequence reads: CASSLGSDTDTQYF. In DNA, the CDR3 is TGTGCCAGCAGTTTGGGTAGCGACACAGATACGCAGTATTTT.

This clonotype came up many times. The rearrangement uses TRBV10-3 and TRBJ2-5; the match to TRBD1 covers 9 bases. Germline V gene sequence: CDR1 ENHRY, CDR2 SYGVKD. The CDR3 totals 14 residues. V dropped 10 bases and J dropped 3; count of bases not matched to a gene: 9. This CDR3 reads CATNDRGSEETQYF. The CDR3 DNA follows: TGTGCCACAAACGACAGGGGGTCGGAAGAGACCCAGTACTTC.